This T cell receptor beta chain was sequenced for a study of post-analysis software for immune sequencing data. Overall study: Disease courses included relapsing-remitting, secondary progressive and progressive-relapsing multiple sclerosis.

Researchers reported that TCR beta cDNA libraries carried unique molecular identifiers. T cells numbering roughly 0.85 to 10 million gave rise to some 500,000 cDNA molecules. TCRdb reprocessed the PCR reads with MiXCR, giving one entry per CDR3 protein. The sample lists approximately 400,000 distinct CDR3 sequences; roughly 38% were seen once. Details on this clonotype: Its specificity is not known.

General study results and limits: The F measure placed samples prepared in the same batch into strongly shared clusters. There was significantly lower normalized Chao1 diversity in multiple sclerosis patients than in controls. In patients, TRBV5-6, TRBV5-1 and TRBV20-1 belonged to five TRBV segments found more frequently than in controls.

The ends were cut back, 4 bases at V and 1 base at J, with 23 bases in the middle. The CDR3 covers 18 residues. Germline values: CDR1 SGHRS, CDR2 YFSETQ. This TCR derives from a girl aged 5-17 years with multiple sclerosis. This chain links TRBV5-1 with TRBJ1-2; D may be TRBD1 (5 bases). Sequencing was done on a sample of blood. CDR3 in amino acids: CASSRWWRTGQGNYGYTF. CDR3 nucleotides: TGCGCCAGCAGCCGTTGGTGGCGGACGGGGCAGGGTAACTATGGCTACACCTTC.